The TCR beta chain described here comes from a study of shared clonotypes between healthy human individuals. Study context: CD4 naive and memory got three plates each, CD8 naive two, CD8 memory one.

Libraries were prepared by immunoSEQ multiplex PCR; TCRdb keeps only in-frame clonotypes and omits some of them. The sample lists about 1.1 million clones; about four fifths were seen once. CD4+ cells underwent separation, giving CD45RA+ naive and CD45RA-negative memory subsets. This CDR3 spans 14 amino acids. The V and J ends lost 0 bases and 1 base respectively, with 6 bases between them. Germline V gene data show CDR1 as SGHTA and CDR2 as FQGNSA. The receptor was isolated from a man between 18 and 35 years old in good health. Some clones in this sample may be carry-over from other donors' samples. The sample taken for sequencing was memory CD4+ T cells from PBMCs. Noted subset: CD45RA-negative fraction. The chain joins TRBV7-2 to TRBJ1-1; D is unclear. DNA of the CDR3: TGTGCCAGCAGCTTAGCGCCGGGGAACACTGAAGCTTTCTTT. Translated: CASSLAPGNTEAFF.